The 17 T cell receptor beta chains below all came from one sample that was sequenced in a study of cytomegalovirus exposure and HLA in healthy donors. 60 Vbeta and 13 Jbeta primers were used in PCR. Assay used: immunoSEQ multiplex PCR; TCRdb lists only in-frame clones, some missing. The table has fewer than 150,000 clones, 76% seen once. Sequencing used PBMCs. These receptors were collected from a man between 18 and 29 years old in good health and CMV-seronegative.

V and J are TRBV6-5 and TRBJ1-6; TRBD1 matches at 8 bases. V lost 5 bases and J lost 5; bases outside the gene matches: 2. There are 14 residues in the CDR3. Looked up from germline, CDR1 is MNHEY and CDR2 is SVGAGI. In nucleotides, the CDR3 is TGTGCCAGCAGTGGGACAGGCAATAATTCACCCCTCCACTTT. Translated, it gives CASSGTGNNSPLHF.

Many counts were recorded for this clone. The chain has TRBV2 and TRBJ2-1, with D unresolved. CDR1 and CDR2 (germline): SNHLY, FYNNEI. The CDR3 spans 14 residues. V lost 2 bases to trimming and J lost 7 bases, with 12 bases between them. CDR3 sequence reads: CASSESNSGNEQFF. The CDR3 coding sequence is TGTGCCAGCAGTGAATCGAACTCGGGTAATGAGCAGTTCTTC.

This rearrangement joins TRBV21-1 to TRBJ2-3; the table's D call, TRBD2, has no DNA check behind it. TRBV21-1 represents a pseudogene. There are 12 residues in the CDR3. CDR3 nucleotides: TGTGAACGGAGCACTAGCACAGATACGCAGTATTTT. This translates into CERSTSTDTQYF.

The chain joins TRBV5-4 to TRBJ2-7, with no clear D. The germline V and J ends were trimmed by 3 bases and 2 bases, with 12 bases remaining between them. The CDR3 runs to 14 residues. Germline CDR1 reads SGHNT; CDR2 reads YYREEE (reference sequence). CDR3 amino acids: CASSSPNRPYEQYF. The CDR3 nucleotides are TGTGCCAGCAGCTCCCCGAACAGACCCTACGAGCAGTACTTC.

The genes are TRBV29-1 and TRBJ2-3, with TRBD1 identical over 9 bases. Germline assignment: CDR1 SQVTM and CDR2 ANQGSEA. The CDR3 is 15 residues long. Trimming removed 1 base from V and 3 bases from J; junction bases left unmatched: 5. CDR3 sequence: CSVEATGGWTDTQYF. CDR3 DNA: TGCAGCGTTGAAGCGACAGGGGGTTGGACAGATACGCAGTATTTT.

The chain couples TRBV7-2 to TRBJ1-5, with D tentatively TRBD1 (5 bases). The CDR3 spans 15 residues. Germline V gives CDR1 SGHTA, CDR2 FQGNSA. Trimming pared 2 bases from V and 3 bases from J, leaving 11 bases between. DNA of the CDR3: TGTGCCAGCAGCTTAACAACCAGGGTCAATCAGCCCCAGCATTTT. It codes for CASSLTTRVNQPQHF.

CDR3 sequence (DNA): TGCGCCAGCAGCTTGGAAGGACAGGGGTTTGGGGCCATAAACTATGGCTACACCTTC. It yields the protein CASSLEGQGFGAINYGYTF. The genes are TRBV5-1 and TRBJ1-2; 9 bases align to TRBD1. The germline V gene has CDR1 SGHRS and CDR2 YFSETQ. This CDR3 is 19 amino acids long. V gave up 0 bases and J gave up 2 bases; unmatched junction bases: 14.

The chain recombines TRBV7-2 with TRBJ2-7, with 9 bases aligning to TRBD2. V was pared by 0 bases and J by 5 bases, with 5 bases of the junction left unmatched. CDR1 is SGHTA, CDR2 FQGNSA, per germline. The length of the CDR3 is 15 residues. The CDR3 nucleotides read TGTGCCAGCAGCTTAGCTAGCGGGGGAAGCCACGAGCAGTACTTC. Translating it yields CASSLASGGSHEQYF.

V gene TRBV6-1 combines with J gene TRBJ1-1; D might be TRBD1 (6 bases). The length of the CDR3 is 14 residues. Germline V lookup: CDR1 MNHNS, CDR2 SASEGT. Trimming removed 8 bases from V and 4 bases from J, with 17 bases in between. For the CDR3, the DNA is TGTGCCAGCGGGGGCCTGGGGCAGTTCACTGAAGCTTTCTTT. It encodes CASGGLGQFTEAFF.

The table lists this clone with a few counts. The rearrangement links TRBV7-2 to TRBJ1-6; a weak D match, TRBD1 (6 bases). CDR3 length: 17 residues. Per germline, CDR1 SGHTA and CDR2 FQGNSA. V dropped 1 base and J dropped 6 bases, with 16 bases sitting between them. The CDR3 sequence is CASSLGMSGQPNSPLHF. CDR3 nucleotides: TGTGCCAGCAGCTTAGGGATGAGCGGACAGCCTAATTCACCCCTCCACTTT.

The CDR3 region has the DNA TGTGCCAGCAGTGAAAATTTTGTCAGGGTAGTTCTTGCAGATACGCAGTATTTT. Its protein is CASSENFVRVVLADTQYF. The chain employs TRBV6-1 and TRBJ2-3, with TRBD1 as a possible D gene (5 bases). CDR1 is MNHNS, CDR2 SASEGT, per germline. The CDR3 has 18 amino acids. The germline V and J ends were trimmed by 2 bases and 4 bases, with 22 bases remaining between them.

The gene calls are TRBV29-1 and TRBJ1-2; TRBD1 aligns across 8 bases. V shed 5 bases and J 6 bases; nucleotides not matched to a gene: 23. The CDR3 length is 18 residues. Looked up from germline, CDR1 is SQVTM and CDR2 is ANQGSEA. The CDR3 reads CSVPEYAVLAGGADGYTF. DNA of the CDR3: TGCAGCGTTCCCGAATACGCAGTTCTGGCAGGGGGCGCGGATGGCTACACCTTC. Variable domain in full (rest from reference TRBV29-1 and TRBJ1-2): SAVISQKPSRDICQRGTSLTIQCQVDSQVTMMFWYRQQPGQSLTLIATANQGSEATYESGFVIDKFPISRPNLTFSTLTVSNMSPEDSSIYLCSVPEYAVLAGGADGYTFGSGTRLTVV.

The V call is TRBV28, the J call TRBJ1-2; possible D gene TRBD1, 5 bases. Per the germline V gene, CDR1 is MDHEN and CDR2 is SYDVKM. V lost 10 bases and J lost 5, with 8 bases in between. The length of the CDR3 is 10 residues. The CDR3 DNA is TGTGCCATCGGGACTTATGGCTACACCTTC. It encodes CAIGTYGYTF.

There are a few counts of this clone. The chain employs TRBV2 and TRBJ2-7; perhaps TRBD2 as D (7 bases). V was pared by 4 bases and J by 4 bases, with 20 bases between. This CDR3 contains 16 residues. Looked up from germline, CDR1 is SNHLY and CDR2 is FYNNEI. The CDR3 is CASSGPAGLGGYEQYF. The CDR3, as DNA: TGTGCCAGCAGTGGGCCTGCCGGACTAGGGGGGTACGAGCAGTACTTC. The full variable domain, with the rest looked up from reference TRBV2 and TRBJ2-7, is EPEVTQTPSHQVTQMGQEVILRCVPISNHLYFYWYRQILGQKVEFLVSFYNNEISEKSEIFDDQFSVERPDGSNFTLKIRSTKLEDSAMYFCASSGPAGLGGYEQYFGPGTRLTVT.

This chain uses TRBV18 with TRBJ2-5; 11 bases fit TRBD2. Trimming cost V 0 bases and J 1 base; bases outside gene matches: 10. Germline values: CDR1 KGHSH, CDR2 LQKENI. The CDR3 is 19 amino acids. CDR3 DNA sequence: TGTGCCAGCTCACCACCGGTAGCGGGGGGGCCGGCAACCCAAGAGACCCAGTACTTC. It encodes CASSPPVAGGPATQETQYF.

The chain employs TRBV2 and TRBJ2-1; 9 nucleotides align to TRBD2. Germline CDR1 reads SNHLY; CDR2 reads FYNNEI. The CDR3 extends over 14 amino acids. J was trimmed by 9 bases and V by 8 bases; bases with no gene match: 11. The CDR3 DNA reads as TGTGCCAGCGACCTCGGGACTAGCTCGGGTGAGCAGTTCTTC. Translated: CASDLGTSSGEQFF.

This clone appeared a single time. The CDR3: CASSLAGRRETQYF. Here the CDR3 DNA reads TGCGCCAGCAGCTTGGCGGGTCGACGAGAGACCCAGTACTTC. The chain has TRBV5-1 and TRBJ2-5; D is ambiguous. Trimming stripped 0 bases from V and 4 bases from J, with 10 bases between. The CDR3 spans 14 residues. CDR1 and CDR2 (germline): SGHRS, YFSETQ.